This T cell receptor (beta chain) was profiled in a study of blood T cell repertoires in COVID-19. Background on the study: The cDNA or gDNA used as material had been derived from T cells, B-cell-depleted T cells, or PBMCs.

Trimming removed 2 bases from V and 6 bases from J; junction bases left unmatched: 8. CDR1 and CDR2 (germline): SGHDT, YYEEEE. This CDR3 spans 15 amino acids. Cohorts were based on clinical histories the participants reported. TCRdb keeps only in-frame clones here, not all; method: immunoSEQ multiplex PCR. The data show 250,000 to 350,000 clones, around 91% seen once. Material: PBMCs or T cells enriched from blood (not recorded which). This sequence was found in a woman aged 18-29 years with acute COVID-19. V is TRBV5-6 and J is TRBJ2-7, with 10 positions matching TRBD2. The DNA for the CDR3 is TGTGCCAGCAGCTTAGTGCTAGCGGGAGAGGGCGAGCAGTACTTC. It specifies CASSLVLAGEGEQYF.